The clone carrying this T cell receptor beta chain occurred once. The data were taken from a study of OX40 agonist ivuxolimab in advanced cancers. TCRdb's table, derived via immunoSEQ multiplex PCR, lists solely in-frame clones and lacks some. The sample comprises about 66,000 clones, around 82% of which are singletons, and about 4.8% rests with the top ten. Germline lookup yields CDR1 MDHEN and CDR2 SYDVKM. CDR3 length: 13 residues. V was clipped by 4 bases and J by 6 bases, with 13 bases between them. The clonotype comes from an adult with an advanced solid tumor such as melanoma, head and neck, liver or kidney cancer. Sequences were derived from CD4+ or CD8+ T cells sorted from blood, sampled in a trial of the OX40 agonist ivuxolimab. The genes are TRBV28 and TRBJ2-7; unclear D gene. This CDR3 is CASSSDTVREQYF. In nucleotides, the CDR3 is TGTGCCAGCAGTTCCGACACAGTCCGCGAGCAGTACTTC.